These 8 T cell receptor beta chains were sequenced from one sample in a study of blood T cell repertoires in COVID-19. TCRdb's copy holds only in-frame clones and misses some; the assay was immunoSEQ multiplex PCR. The data hold around 32,000 clones, with 90% observed a single time. Sequenced sample: peripheral blood. Receptors originate from a man between 70 and 80 years old with active or convalescent COVID-19.

CDR3 bases: TGCAGCGTTGGACAGGGGGCGGGGGCTGAAGCTTTCTTT. Residues: CSVGQGAGAEAFF. The rearrangement uses TRBV29-1 and TRBJ1-1; 10 positions match TRBD1. Germline loops: CDR1 SQVTM, CDR2 ANQGSEA. The V segment lost 4 bases and the J segment 6 bases; nucleotides outside the gene matches: 5. CDR3 size: 13 residues.

The chain uses TRBV18 and TRBJ2-1, with D perhaps matching TRBD2 (6 bases). Between the trimmed V and J ends, which lost 3 bases and 7 bases, there was a span of 16 bases. Germline loops: CDR1 KGHSH, CDR2 LQKENI. The CDR3 has 15 residues. The CDR3, as DNA: TGTGCCAGCTCACCTCCGTCCCGGGGGTCTAATGAGCAGTTCTTC. It is translated as CASSPPSRGSNEQFF.

This chain joins TRBV7-9 and TRBJ2-7; TRBD2 aligns across 7 bases. The CDR3 is 14 amino acids. From germline, CDR1 is SEHNR and CDR2 FQNEAQ (reference sequence). Trimming removed 0 bases from V and 5 bases from J; junction bases left unmatched: 4. CDR3 nucleotides: TGTGCCAGCAGCTTAGCGGGAGGGCTCAACGAGCAGTACTTC. It translates to CASSLAGGLNEQYF.

This chain joins TRBV5-4 and TRBJ1-1; the match to TRBD1 covers 8 bases. Germline V gene lookup returns CDR1 SGHNT and CDR2 YYREEE (reference sequence). The V gene end was trimmed by 0 bases and the J gene end by 4 bases; junction bases not matched to a gene: 14. The CDR3 length is 18 residues. As DNA, the CDR3 is TGTGCCAGCAGCTTGGGGGCAGGGGGCCGTTTAGGAACCACTGAAGCTTTCTTT. As protein: CASSLGAGGRLGTTEAFF.

The chain uses TRBV18 and TRBJ1-4; 7 bases fit TRBD1. The CDR3 loop spans 13 amino acids. From germline, CDR1 is KGHSH and CDR2 LQKENI. The V segment lost 8 bases and the J segment 4 bases; nucleotides outside the gene matches: 4. The CDR3 sequence: CASTTGLNEKLFF. The DNA of the CDR3 is TGTGCCAGCACGACAGGGCTTAATGAAAAACTGTTTTTT.

The chain uses TRBV19 and TRBJ1-5; TRBD1 agrees at 7 bases. The CDR3 has 15 amino acids. Germline CDR1 LNHDA, CDR2 SQIVND (reference sequence). J was trimmed by 7 bases and V by 1 base; bases with no gene match: 7. The CDR3 spells CASSIVGGAFQPQHF. In DNA, the CDR3 is TGTGCCAGTAGTATAGTAGGGGGCGCCTTCCAGCCCCAGCATTTT. The full variable domain, completed using reference TRBV19 and TRBJ1-5, is DGGITQSPKYLFRKEGQNVTLSCEQNLNHDAMYWYRQDPGQGLRLIYYSQIVNDFQKGDIAEGYSVSREKKESFPLTVTSAQKNPTAFYLCASSIVGGAFQPQHFGDGTRLSIL.

The V and J genes are TRBV4-1 and TRBJ1-1; a weak D match, TRBD1 (5 bases). Trimming stripped 10 bases from V and 0 bases from J, with 21 bases between. Germline lookup yields CDR1 MGHRA and CDR2 YSYEKL. This CDR3 spans 16 amino acids. CDR3 nucleotides: TGCGCCACAGCAGTAGGGGCCTCGTATATGAACACTGAAGCTTTCTTT. It codes for CATAVGASYMNTEAFF.

The chain employs TRBV5-1 and TRBJ1-4; 8 nucleotides agree with TRBD1. The CDR3 consists of 14 residues. J was trimmed by 8 bases and V by 0 bases; bases with no gene match: 3. Germline V CDR1 and CDR2: SGHRS, YFSETQ. The CDR3 protein is CASSLGQGAEKLFF. The CDR3 DNA sequence: TGCGCCAGCAGCTTGGGGCAGGGGGCGGAAAAACTGTTTTTT.